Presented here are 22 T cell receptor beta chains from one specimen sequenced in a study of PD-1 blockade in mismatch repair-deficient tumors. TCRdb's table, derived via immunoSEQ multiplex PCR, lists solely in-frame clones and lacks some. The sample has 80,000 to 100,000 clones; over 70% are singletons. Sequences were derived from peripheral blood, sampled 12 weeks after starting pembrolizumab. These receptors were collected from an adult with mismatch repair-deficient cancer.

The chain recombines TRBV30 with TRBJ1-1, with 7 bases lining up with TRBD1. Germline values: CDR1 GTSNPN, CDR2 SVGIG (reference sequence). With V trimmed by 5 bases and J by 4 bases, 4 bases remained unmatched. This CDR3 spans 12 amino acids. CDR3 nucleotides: TGTGCCTGGGCACAGGGGAGCACTGAAGCTTTCTTT. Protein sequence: CAWAQGSTEAFF.

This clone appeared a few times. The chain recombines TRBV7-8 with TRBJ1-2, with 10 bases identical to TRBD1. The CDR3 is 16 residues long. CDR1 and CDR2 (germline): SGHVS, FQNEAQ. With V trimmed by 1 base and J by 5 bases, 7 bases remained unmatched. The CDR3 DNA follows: TGTGCCAGCAGCTTAGGAGACAGGGGGCCGATATATGGCTACACCTTC. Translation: CASSLGDRGPIYGYTF.

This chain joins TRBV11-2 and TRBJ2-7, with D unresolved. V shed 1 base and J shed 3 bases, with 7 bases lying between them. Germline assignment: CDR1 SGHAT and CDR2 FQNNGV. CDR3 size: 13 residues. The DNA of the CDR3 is TGTGCCAGCAGCTTAGCACAGAGCTACGAGCAGTACTTC. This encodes CASSLAQSYEQYF.

CDR3 DNA sequence: TGTGCCAGCAACCCTGCCCCAATGAACACTGAAGCTTTCTTT. Translated: CASNPAPMNTEAFF. This chain joins TRBV6-6 and TRBJ1-1; D is ambiguous. CDR3 length: 14 residues. In germline, CDR1 is MNHNY, CDR2 SVGAGI (reference sequence). V shed 7 bases and J shed 0 bases, with 12 bases lying between them.

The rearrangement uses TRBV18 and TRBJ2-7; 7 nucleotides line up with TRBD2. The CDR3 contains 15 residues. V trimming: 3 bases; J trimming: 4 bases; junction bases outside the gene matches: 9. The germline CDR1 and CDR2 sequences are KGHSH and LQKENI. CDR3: CASSPVGGGPYEQYF. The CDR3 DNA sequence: TGTGCCAGCTCACCGGTTGGGGGAGGGCCTTACGAGCAGTACTTC.

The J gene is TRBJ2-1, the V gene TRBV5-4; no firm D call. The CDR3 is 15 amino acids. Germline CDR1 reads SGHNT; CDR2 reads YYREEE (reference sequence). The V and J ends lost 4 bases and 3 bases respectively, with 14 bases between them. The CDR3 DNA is TGTGCCAGCAGCGATAGCCCTTCCTTCTACAATGAGCAGTTCTTC. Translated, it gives CASSDSPSFYNEQFF.

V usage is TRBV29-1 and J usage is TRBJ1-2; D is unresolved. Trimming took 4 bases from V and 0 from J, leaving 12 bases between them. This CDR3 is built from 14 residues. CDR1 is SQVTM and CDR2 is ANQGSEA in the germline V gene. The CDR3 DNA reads TGCAGCGTTGCAGCCCGGCTTTCTAACTATGGCTACACCTTC. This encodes CSVAARLSNYGYTF.

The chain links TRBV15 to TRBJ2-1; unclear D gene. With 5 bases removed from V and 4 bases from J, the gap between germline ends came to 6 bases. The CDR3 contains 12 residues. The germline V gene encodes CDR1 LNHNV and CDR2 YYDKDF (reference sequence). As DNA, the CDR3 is TGTGCCACCAGCCCGGGTTACAATGAGCAGTTCTTC. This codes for CATSPGYNEQFF.

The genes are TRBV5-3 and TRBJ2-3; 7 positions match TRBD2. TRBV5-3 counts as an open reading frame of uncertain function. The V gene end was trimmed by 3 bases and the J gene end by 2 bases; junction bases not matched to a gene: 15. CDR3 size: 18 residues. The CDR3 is CARSSLIQPSGDTDTQYF. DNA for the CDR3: TGTGCCAGAAGCTCCTTAATACAACCTAGCGGTGACACAGATACGCAGTATTTT.

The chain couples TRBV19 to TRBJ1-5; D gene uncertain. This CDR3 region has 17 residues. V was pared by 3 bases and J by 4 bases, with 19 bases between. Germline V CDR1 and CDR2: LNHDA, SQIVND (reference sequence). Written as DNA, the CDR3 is TGTGCCAGTAGTATGAGGCAGGCGATGGGAGGAAATCAGCCCCAGCATTTT. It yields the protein CASSMRQAMGGNQPQHF.

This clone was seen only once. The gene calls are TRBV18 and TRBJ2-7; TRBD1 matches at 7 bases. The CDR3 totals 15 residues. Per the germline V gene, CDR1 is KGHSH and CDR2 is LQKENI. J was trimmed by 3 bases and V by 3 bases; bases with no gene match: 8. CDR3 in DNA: TGTGCCAGCTCACCCGGGACAGTTGCAGACTACGAGCAGTACTTC. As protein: CASSPGTVADYEQYF.

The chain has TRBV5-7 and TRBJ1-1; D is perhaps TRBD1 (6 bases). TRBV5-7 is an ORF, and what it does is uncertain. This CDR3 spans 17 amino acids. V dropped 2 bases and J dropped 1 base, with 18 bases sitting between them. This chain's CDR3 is CASSFDFRGTENTEAFF. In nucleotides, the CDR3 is TGTGCCAGCAGCTTCGACTTTAGGGGGACTGAGAACACTGAAGCTTTCTTT.

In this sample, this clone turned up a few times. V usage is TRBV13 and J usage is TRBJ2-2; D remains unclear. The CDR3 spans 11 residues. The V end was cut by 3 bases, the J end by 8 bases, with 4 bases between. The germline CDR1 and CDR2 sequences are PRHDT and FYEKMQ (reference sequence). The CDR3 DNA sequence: TGTGCCAGCAGCTTTCAGGGGGAGCTGTTTTTT. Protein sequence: CASSFQGELFF.

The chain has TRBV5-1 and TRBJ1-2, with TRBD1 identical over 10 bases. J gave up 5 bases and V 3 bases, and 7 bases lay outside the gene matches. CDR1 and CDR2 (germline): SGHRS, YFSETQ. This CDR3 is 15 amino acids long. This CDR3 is CASSSGQGVEYGYTF. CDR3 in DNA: TGCGCCAGCAGCTCCGGACAGGGGGTTGAATATGGCTACACCTTC.

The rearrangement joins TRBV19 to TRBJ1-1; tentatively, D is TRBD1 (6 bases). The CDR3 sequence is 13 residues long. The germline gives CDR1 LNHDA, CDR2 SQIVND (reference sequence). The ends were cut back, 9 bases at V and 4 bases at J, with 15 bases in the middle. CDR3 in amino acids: CASRQDLGTEAFF. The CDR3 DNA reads TGTGCCAGCCGACAGGACTTGGGCACTGAAGCTTTCTTT.

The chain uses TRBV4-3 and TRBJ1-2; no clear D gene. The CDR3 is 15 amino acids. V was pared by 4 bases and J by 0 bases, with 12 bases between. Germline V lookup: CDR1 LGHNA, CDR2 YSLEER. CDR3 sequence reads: CASSLIIGSNYGYTF. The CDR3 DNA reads TGCGCCAGCAGCCTTATAATAGGATCTAACTATGGCTACACCTTC.

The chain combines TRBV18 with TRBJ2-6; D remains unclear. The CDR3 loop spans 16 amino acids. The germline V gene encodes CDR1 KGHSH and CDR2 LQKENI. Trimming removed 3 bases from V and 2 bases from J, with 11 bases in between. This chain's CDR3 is CASSPTGFTGANVLTF. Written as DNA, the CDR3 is TGTGCCAGCTCACCCACCGGGTTTACTGGGGCCAACGTCCTGACTTTC. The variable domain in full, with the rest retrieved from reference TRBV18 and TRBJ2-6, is NAGVMQNPRHLVRRRGQEARLRCSPMKGHSHVYWYRQLPEEGLKFMVYLQKENIIDESGMPKERFSAEFPKEGPSILRIQQVVRGDSAAYFCASSPTGFTGANVLTFGAGSRLTVL.

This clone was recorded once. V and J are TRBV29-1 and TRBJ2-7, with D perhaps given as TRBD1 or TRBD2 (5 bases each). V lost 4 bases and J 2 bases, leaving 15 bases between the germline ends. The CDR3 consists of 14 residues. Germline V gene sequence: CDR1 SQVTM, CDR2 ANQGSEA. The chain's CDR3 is CSVVLGGPPYEQYF. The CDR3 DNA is TGCAGCGTTGTTCTTGGGGGTCCCCCCTACGAGCAGTACTTC.

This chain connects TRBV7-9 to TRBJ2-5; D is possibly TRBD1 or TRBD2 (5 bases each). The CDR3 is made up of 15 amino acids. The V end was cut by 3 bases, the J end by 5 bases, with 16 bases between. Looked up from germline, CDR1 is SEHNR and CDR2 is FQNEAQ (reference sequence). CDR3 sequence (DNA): TGTGCCAGCAGCTTGGGGGATGGATGGGAGGAGACCCAGTACTTC. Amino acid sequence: CASSLGDGWEETQYF. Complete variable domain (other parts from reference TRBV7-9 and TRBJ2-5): DTGVSQNPRHKITKRGQNVTFRCDPISEHNRLYWYRQTLGQGPEFLTYFQNEAQLEKSRLLSDRFSAERPKGSFSTLEIQRTEQGDSAMYLCASSLGDGWEETQYFGPGTRLLVL.

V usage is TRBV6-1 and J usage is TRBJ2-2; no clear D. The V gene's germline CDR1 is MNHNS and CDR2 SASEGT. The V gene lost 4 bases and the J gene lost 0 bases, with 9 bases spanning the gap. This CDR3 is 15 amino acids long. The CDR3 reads CASSVAATNTGELFF. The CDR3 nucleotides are TGTGCCAGCAGTGTCGCGGCCACGAACACCGGGGAGCTGTTTTTT.

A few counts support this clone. DNA of the CDR3: TGTGCCATCATGGGGACAGGGGAAGAGCAGTTCTTC. As protein: CAIMGTGEEQFF. The J gene is TRBJ2-1, the V gene TRBV10-3, with TRBD1 matching 10 bases. The germline gives CDR1 ENHRY, CDR2 SYGVKD. CDR3 length: 12 residues. V lost 7 bases to trimming and J lost 10 bases; unmatched junction nucleotides: 4.

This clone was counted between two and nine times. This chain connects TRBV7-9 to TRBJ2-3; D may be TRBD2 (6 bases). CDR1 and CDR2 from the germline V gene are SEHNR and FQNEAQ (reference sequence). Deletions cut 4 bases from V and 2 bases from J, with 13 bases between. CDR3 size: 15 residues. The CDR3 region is CASSSQGGSTDTQYF. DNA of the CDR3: TGTGCCAGCAGCTCCCAGGGAGGCTCCACAGATACGCAGTATTTT.